These 7 T cell receptor beta chains were all obtained from the same sample, sequenced in a study of T cell changes during pregnancy in multiple sclerosis. The protocol was immunoSEQ multiplex PCR, while the TCRdb copy is restricted to in-frame clones and leaves out a portion. The repertoire has tens of thousands of clones, 90% to 95% of them found once; the top ten carry less than 0.6%. Sequencing used peripheral blood, obtained in the third trimester of pregnancy. These receptor sequences come from a female donor with multiple sclerosis, enrolled in a pregnancy study.

The chain carries TRBV4-3 and TRBJ1-1; weak D call: TRBD1 (5 bases). V was pared by 0 bases and J by 4 bases, with 12 bases between. Germline CDR1 LGHNA, CDR2 YSLEER. The CDR3 extends over 15 amino acids. CDR3 in DNA: TGCGCCAGCAGCCAAGAGCAGGGTTGGGGCACTGAAGCTTTCTTT. Protein product: CASSQEQGWGTEAFF.

This clone rates as medium-sized. The V and J genes are TRBV6-4 and TRBJ2-1, with 13 bases aligning to TRBD2. The CDR3 totals 15 residues. The germline V gene encodes CDR1 MRHNA and CDR2 SNTAGT. The V and J ends lost 3 bases and 7 bases, in that order; junction bases with no gene match: 3. The CDR3 region has the DNA TGTGCCAGCAGTGAACTAGCGGGGGGGCCAAATGAGCAGTTCTTC. Protein: CASSELAGGPNEQFF.

The chain employs TRBV7-2 and TRBJ1-1; 8 positions agree with TRBD1. Germline CDR1 SGHTA, CDR2 FQGNSA. The CDR3 loop spans 15 amino acids. The V segment lost 7 bases and the J segment 5 bases; nucleotides outside the gene matches: 12. The CDR3 DNA reads TGTGCCAGCACCTCGGCAGGGGGCGCCGGAACTGAAGCTTTCTTT. It codes for CASTSAGGAGTEAFF.

The chain joins TRBV7-2 to TRBJ1-4; 10 nucleotides align to TRBD1. Trimming took 5 bases from V and 7 from J; bases not matched to a gene: 7. The CDR3 spans 15 residues. Per germline, CDR1 SGHTA and CDR2 FQGNSA. The CDR3 here is CASSISGTGVEKLFF. CDR3 nucleotide sequence: TGTGCCAGCAGCATATCCGGGACAGGGGTTGAAAAACTGTTTTTT.

The V gene is TRBV27, the J gene TRBJ2-3, with TRBD1 matching over 8 bases. Germline V lookup: CDR1 MNHEY, CDR2 SMNVEV (reference sequence). This CDR3 is built from 16 residues. Losses at the gene ends were 5 bases for V and 4 bases for J; bases not matched to a gene: 11. CDR3: CASSHLSGGASDTQYF. CDR3 nucleotide sequence: TGTGCCAGCAGTCACCTGTCAGGGGGCGCTTCAGATACGCAGTATTTT.

The rearrangement joins TRBV7-3 to TRBJ2-5; D is perhaps TRBD1 (6 bases). V was clipped by 5 bases and J by 5 bases, with 15 bases between them. The germline V gene has CDR1 SGHTA and CDR2 FQGTGA. This CDR3 comprises 14 residues. CDR3 nucleotide sequence: TGTGCCAGCAGCGGCGAAGACAGGCGGGAGACCCAGTACTTC. Protein sequence: CASSGEDRRETQYF.

V gene TRBV20-1 combines with J gene TRBJ1-1, with D perhaps matching TRBD1 (5 bases). CDR1 is DFQATT and CDR2 is SNEGSKA in the germline V gene (reference sequence). The CDR3 runs to 11 residues. With 6 bases removed from V and 10 bases from J, the gap between germline ends came to 15 bases. The CDR3, as DNA: TGCAGTGCGGTGTGGGGGGGGGTAGCTTTCTTT. This codes for CSAVWGGVAFF.